The sequence of this T cell receptor beta chain was determined in a study of blood T cell repertoires in COVID-19. This CDR3 contains 11 residues. In germline, CDR1 is SEHNR, CDR2 FQNEAQ (reference sequence). Trimming removed 3 bases from V and 12 bases from J; junction bases left unmatched: 1. Clones were sequenced by immunoSEQ multiplex PCR, and TCRdb holds only the in-frame ones, with some missing. The sample includes 100,000 or so clones, approximately 91% of them seen just once. The clonotype originates from a young man with acute or convalescent COVID-19. The specimen sequenced was peripheral blood. The V gene is TRBV7-9, the J gene TRBJ2-5; 10 nucleotides align to TRBD1. As DNA, the CDR3 is TGTGCCAGCAGCTTGGGACAGGGGAAGTACTTC. Residues: CASSLGQGKYF.